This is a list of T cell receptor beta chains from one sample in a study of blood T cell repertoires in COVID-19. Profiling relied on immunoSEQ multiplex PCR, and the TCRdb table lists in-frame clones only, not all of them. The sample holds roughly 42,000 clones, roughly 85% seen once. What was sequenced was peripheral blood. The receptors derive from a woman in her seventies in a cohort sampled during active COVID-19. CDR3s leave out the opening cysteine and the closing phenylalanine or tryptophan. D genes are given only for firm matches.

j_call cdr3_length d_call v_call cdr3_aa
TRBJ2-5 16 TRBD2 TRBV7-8 ASSLAQGSGRPQETQY
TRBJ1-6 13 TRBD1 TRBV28 ASSLGQGRGSPLH
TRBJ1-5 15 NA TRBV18 ASSQDRLRQGNQPQH
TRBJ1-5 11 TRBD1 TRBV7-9 ASSGTGYQPQH
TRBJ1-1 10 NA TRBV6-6 ASSSEWQGAF
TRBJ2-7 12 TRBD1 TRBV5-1 ASSPGTGPYEQY
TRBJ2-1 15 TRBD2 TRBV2 ASSGGLAGLTYNEQF
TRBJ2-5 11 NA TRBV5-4 ASSLGPEGAQY
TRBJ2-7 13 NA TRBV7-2 ASSPRLEASYEQY
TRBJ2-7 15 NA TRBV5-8 ASSFGLGWRGSYEQY
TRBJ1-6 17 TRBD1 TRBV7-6 ASSSDPLVFGTVNSPLH
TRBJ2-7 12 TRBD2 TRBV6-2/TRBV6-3 AISRAGGSYEQY
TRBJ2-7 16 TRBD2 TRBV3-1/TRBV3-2 ASSLKGTGTSGSYEQY
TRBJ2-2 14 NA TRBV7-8 ASSLMASVNTGELF
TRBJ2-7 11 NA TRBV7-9 ASSSRGLDEQY
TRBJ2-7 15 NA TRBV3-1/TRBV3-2 ASSLATPTIRAYEQY
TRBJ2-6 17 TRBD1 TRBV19 ASSLRRDRVSSGANVLT
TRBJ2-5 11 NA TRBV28 ATRTQGMETQY
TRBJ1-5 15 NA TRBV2 ASSKRGGDASNQPQH
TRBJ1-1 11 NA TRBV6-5 ASSPQGSTEAF
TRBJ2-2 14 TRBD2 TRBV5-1 ASSLGTSLNTGELF
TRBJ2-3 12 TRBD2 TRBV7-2 ASSSGLSTDTQY
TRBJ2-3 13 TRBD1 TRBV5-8 ASSLAGTVTDTQY
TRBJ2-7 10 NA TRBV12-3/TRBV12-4 ASSLAPGEQY
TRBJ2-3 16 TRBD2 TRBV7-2 ASSLTPGVAGGTDTQY
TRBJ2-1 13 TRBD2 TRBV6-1 ASREGLAGGNEQF
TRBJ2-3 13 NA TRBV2 ASSGTDPSTDTQY
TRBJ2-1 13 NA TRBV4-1 ASSQAEAAGHEQF
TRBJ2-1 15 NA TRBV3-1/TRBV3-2 ASSQGGVWDLYNEQF
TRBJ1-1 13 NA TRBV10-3 AIRDLGSGSTEAF
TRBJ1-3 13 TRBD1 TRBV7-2 ASRRKTGAGNTIY
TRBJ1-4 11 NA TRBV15 ATSRGPGEKLF
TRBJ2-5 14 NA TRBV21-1 ASSKRRRGPEETQY
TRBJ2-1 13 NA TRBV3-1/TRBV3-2 ASSPLRGSYNEQF
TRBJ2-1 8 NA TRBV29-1 SVAYNEQF
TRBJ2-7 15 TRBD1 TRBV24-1 ATSDRSMGQGAYEQY
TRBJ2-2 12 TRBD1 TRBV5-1 ASSLEGQGGELF
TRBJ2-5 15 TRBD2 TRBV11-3 ASSLGASGYEGETQY
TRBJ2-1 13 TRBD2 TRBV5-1 ASSPGLAGEIEQF
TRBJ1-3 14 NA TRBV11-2 ASSARGRGTGNTIY
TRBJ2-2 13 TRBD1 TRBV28 ASSRTGAMAGELF
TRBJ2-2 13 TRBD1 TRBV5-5 ASSLLGQVTGELF
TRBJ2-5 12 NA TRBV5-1 ASSLALRGETQY
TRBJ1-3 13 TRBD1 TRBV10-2 ASMSGQGKGNTIY
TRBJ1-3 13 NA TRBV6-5 ASRTDGGSGNTIY
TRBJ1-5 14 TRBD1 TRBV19 ATGTGGGHSNQPQH
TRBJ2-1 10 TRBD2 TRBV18 ASSPGSGSEF
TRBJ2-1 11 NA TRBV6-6 ASSSLGTDEQF